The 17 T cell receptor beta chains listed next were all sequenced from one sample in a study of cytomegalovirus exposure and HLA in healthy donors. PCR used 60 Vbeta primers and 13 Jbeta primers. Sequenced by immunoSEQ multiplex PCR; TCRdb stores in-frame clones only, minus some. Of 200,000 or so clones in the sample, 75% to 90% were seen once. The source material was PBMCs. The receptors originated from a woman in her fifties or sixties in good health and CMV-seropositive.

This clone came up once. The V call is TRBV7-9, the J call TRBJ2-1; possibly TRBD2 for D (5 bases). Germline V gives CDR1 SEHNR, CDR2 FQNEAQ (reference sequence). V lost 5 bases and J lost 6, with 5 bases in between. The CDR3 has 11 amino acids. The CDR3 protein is CASSAGNEQFF. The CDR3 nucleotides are TGTGCCAGCAGCGCGGGCAATGAGCAGTTCTTC.

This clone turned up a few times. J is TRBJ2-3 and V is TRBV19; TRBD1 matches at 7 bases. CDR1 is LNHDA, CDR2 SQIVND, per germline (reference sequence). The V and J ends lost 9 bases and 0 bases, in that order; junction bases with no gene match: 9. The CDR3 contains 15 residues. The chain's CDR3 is CASRDRISSTDTQYF. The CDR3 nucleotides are TGTGCCAGCCGGGACAGAATTTCTAGCACAGATACGCAGTATTTT.

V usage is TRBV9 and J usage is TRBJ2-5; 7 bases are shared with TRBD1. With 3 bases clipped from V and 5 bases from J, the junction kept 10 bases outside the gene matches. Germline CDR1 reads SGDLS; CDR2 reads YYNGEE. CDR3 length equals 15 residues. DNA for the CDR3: TGTGCCAGCAGCGCAACAGGGGTCGTACGGGAGACCCAGTACTTC. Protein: CASSATGVVRETQYF.

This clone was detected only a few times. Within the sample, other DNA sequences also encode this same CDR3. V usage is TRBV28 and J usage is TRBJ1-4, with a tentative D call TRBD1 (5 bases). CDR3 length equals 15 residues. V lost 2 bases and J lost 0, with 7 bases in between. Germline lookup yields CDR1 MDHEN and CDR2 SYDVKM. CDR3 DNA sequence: TGTGCCAGCAGTTTAGGGGGGGCAACTAATGAAAAACTGTTTTTT. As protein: CASSLGGATNEKLFF. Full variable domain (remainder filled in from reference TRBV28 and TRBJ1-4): DVKVTQSSRYLVKRTGEKVFLECVQDMDHENMFWYRQDPGLGLRLIYFSYDVKMKEKGDIPEGYSVSREKKERFSLILESASTNQTSMYLCASSLGGATNEKLFFGSGTQLSVL.

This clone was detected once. The CDR3 region has the DNA TGTGCCAGCAGCGTGAGAGCGGGACTAGAGGTTGGGGATACGCAGTATTTT. The encoded protein is CASSVRAGLEVGDTQYF. The rearrangement links TRBV9 to TRBJ2-3; TRBD2 matches at 8 bases. CDR3 length: 17 residues. Losses at the gene ends were 2 bases for V and 6 bases for J; bases not matched to a gene: 14. Germline CDR1 SGDLS, CDR2 YYNGEE.

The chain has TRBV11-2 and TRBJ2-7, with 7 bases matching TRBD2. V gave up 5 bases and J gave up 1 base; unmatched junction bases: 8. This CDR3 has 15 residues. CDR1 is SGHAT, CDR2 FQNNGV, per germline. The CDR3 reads CASSPRGVRSYEQYF. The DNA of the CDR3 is TGTGCCAGCAGCCCACGGGGGGTTCGTTCCTACGAGCAGTACTTC.

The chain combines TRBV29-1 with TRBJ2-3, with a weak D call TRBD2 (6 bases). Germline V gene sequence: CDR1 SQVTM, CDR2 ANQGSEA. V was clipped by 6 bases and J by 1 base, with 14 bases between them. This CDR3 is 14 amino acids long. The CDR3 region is CSVDPGLRTDTQYF. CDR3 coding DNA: TGCAGCGTGGATCCGGGACTCCGCACAGATACGCAGTATTTT.

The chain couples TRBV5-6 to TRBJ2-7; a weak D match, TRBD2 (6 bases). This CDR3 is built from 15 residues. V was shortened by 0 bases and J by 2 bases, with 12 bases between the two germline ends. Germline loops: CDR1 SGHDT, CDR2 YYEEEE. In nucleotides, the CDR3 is TGTGCCAGCAGCTTGGGACTAGATGGAACCTACGAGCAGTACTTC. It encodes CASSLGLDGTYEQYF.

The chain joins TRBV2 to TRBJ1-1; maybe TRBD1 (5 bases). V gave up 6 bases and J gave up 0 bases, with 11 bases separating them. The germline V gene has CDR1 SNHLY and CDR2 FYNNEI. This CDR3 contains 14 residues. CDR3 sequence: CASSRGTLNTEAFF. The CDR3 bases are TGTGCCAGCAGCCGAGGGACTCTGAACACTGAAGCTTTCTTT.

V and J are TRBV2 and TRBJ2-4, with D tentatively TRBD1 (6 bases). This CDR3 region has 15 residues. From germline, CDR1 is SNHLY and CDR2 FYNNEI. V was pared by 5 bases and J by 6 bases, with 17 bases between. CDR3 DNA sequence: TGTGCCAGCAGTTATACAGGGCTCTTATCAAACATTCAGTACTTC. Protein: CASSYTGLLSNIQYF.

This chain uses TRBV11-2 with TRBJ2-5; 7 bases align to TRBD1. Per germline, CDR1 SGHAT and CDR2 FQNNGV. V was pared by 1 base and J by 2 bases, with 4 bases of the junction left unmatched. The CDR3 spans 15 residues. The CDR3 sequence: CASSLGGQQQETQYF. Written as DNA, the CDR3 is TGTGCCAGCAGCTTAGGGGGACAGCAACAAGAGACCCAGTACTTC.

CDR3 DNA sequence: TGTGCCAGCAGCCGGCGGAGGGACAGTCCAGGGACTGAAGCTTTCTTT. It yields the protein CASSRRRDSPGTEAFF. The chain has TRBV7-9 and TRBJ1-1; TRBD1 matches 7 bases. This CDR3 is 16 amino acids long. Germline CDR1 is SEHNR and CDR2 is FQNEAQ (reference sequence). The V gene end was trimmed by 5 bases and the J gene end by 5 bases; junction bases not matched to a gene: 14.

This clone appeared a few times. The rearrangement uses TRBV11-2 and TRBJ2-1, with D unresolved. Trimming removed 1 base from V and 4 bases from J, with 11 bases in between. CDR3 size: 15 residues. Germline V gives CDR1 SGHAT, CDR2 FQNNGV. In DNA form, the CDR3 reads TGTGCCAGCAGCTTAGCTCTTCCAGCGTACAATGAGCAGTTCTTC. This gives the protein CASSLALPAYNEQFF.

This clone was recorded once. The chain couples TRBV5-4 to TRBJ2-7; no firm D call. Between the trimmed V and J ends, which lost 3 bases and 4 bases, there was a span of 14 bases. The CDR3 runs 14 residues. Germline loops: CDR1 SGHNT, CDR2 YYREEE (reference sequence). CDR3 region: CASSSYARPYEQYF. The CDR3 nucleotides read TGTGCCAGCAGCTCCTACGCTCGTCCTTACGAGCAGTACTTC.

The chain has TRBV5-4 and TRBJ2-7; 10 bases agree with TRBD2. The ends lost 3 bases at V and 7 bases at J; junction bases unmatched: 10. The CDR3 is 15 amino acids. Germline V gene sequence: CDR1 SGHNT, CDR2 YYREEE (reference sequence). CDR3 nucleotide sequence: TGTGCCAGCAGCTCCGACCTACTAGCGGGGAGAGAGCAGTACTTC. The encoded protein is CASSSDLLAGREQYF.

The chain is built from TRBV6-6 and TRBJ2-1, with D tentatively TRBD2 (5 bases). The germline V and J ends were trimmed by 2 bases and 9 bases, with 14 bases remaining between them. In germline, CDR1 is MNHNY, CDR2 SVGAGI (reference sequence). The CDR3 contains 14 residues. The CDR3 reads CASSYITEGSEQFF. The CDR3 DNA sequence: TGTGCCAGCAGTTACATTACTGAAGGGAGTGAGCAGTTCTTC.

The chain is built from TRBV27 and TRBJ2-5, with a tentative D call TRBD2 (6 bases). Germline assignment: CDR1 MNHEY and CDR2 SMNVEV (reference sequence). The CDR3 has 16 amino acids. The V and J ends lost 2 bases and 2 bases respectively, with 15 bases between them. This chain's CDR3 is CASSLVEGRPQETQYF. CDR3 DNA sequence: TGTGCCAGCAGTTTAGTGGAGGGGCGTCCTCAAGAGACCCAGTACTTC.